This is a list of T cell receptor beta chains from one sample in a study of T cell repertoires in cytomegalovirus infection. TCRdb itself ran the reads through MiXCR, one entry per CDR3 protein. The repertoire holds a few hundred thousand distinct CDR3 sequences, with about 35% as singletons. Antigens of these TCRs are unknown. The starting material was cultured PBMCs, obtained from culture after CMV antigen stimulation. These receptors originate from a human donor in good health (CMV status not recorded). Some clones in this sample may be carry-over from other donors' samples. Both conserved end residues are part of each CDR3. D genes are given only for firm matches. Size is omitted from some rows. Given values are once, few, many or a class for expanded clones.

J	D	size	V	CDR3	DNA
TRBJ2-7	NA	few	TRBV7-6	CASSLVVETYEQYF	TGTGCCAGCAGCTTAGTTGTCGAAACCTACGAGCAGTACTTC
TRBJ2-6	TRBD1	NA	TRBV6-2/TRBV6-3	CASSYPRTGANSGANVLTF	TGTGCCAGCAGCTACCCAAGGACAGGGGCCAACTCTGGGGCCAACGTCCTGACTTTC
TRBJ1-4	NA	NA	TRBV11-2	CASSLVVRAGEKLFF	TGTGCCAGCAGCCTAGTAGTCCGGGCAGGTGAAAAACTGTTTTTT
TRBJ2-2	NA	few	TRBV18	CASSPQAANSNTGELFF	TGTGCCAGCTCACCGCAAGCCGCAAATTCGAACACCGGGGAGCTGTTTTTT
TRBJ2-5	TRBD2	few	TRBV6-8	CASSYGGTSGTIQETQYF	TGTGCCAGCAGTTACGGAGGGACTAGCGGGACCATCCAAGAGACCCAGTACTTC
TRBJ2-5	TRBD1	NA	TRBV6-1	CASSKQGEETQYF	TGTGCCAGCAGTAAACAGGGGGAAGAGACCCAGTACTTC
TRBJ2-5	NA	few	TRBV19	CASSPGHEIETQYF	TGTGCCAGTAGTCCTGGCCATGAAATAGAGACCCAGTACTTC
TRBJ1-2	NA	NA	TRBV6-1	CASSPFFSGPVDGYTF	TGTGCCAGCAGCCCGTTTTTCTCTGGGCCCGTTGACGGCTACACCTTC
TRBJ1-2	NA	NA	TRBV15	CATSRAGLNYGYTF	TGTGCCACCAGCAGAGCAGGGCTGAACTATGGCTACACCTTC
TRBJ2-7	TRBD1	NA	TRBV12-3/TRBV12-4	CASTRDRGGYEQYF	TGTGCCAGCACCCGCGACAGGGGTGGGTACGAGCAGTACTTC
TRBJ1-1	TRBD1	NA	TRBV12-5	CASGFQGTGGLAFF	TGTGCTAGTGGTTTTCAGGGGACAGGGGGCCTAGCTTTCTTT
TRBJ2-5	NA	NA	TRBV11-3	CASSLRQGGFRETQYF	TGTGCCAGCAGCTTACGGCAGGGGGGATTTAGGGAGACCCAGTACTTC
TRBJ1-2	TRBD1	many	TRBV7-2	CASSLGQGPLYGYTF	TGTGCCAGCAGCTTAGGACAGGGCCCACTTTATGGCTACACCTTC
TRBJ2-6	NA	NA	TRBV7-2	CASSLRIGGVHSGANVLTF	TGTGCCAGCAGCCTGCGTATCGGCGGAGTACACTCTGGGGCCAACGTCCTGACTTTC
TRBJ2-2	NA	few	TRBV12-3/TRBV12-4	CASSPLNSNTGELFF	TGTGCCAGCAGCCCCCTCAACTCGAACACCGGGGAGCTGTTTTTT
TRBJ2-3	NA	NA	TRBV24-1	CATSDPTTRAGDTQYF	TGTGCCACCAGTGACCCTACTACCCGCGCGGGAGATACGCAGTATTTT
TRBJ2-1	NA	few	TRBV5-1	CASSLDGSPYNEQFF	TGCGCCAGCAGCTTGGACGGCTCGCCTTACAATGAGCAGTTCTTC
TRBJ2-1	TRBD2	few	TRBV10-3	CAITPDSGSLLFF	TGTGCCATCACCCCGGATAGCGGGAGTTTGCTGTTCTTC
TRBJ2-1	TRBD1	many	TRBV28	CASSSLTGTGGAGEQFF	TGTGCCAGCAGTTCACTTACCGGGACAGGGGGCGCGGGGGAGCAGTTCTTC
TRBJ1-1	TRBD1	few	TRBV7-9	CASSANRGGNTEAFF	TGTGCCAGCAGCGCGAACAGGGGCGGGAACACTGAAGCTTTCTTT
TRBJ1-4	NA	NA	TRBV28	CASSLFHEKLFF	TGTGCCAGCAGTTTATTTCATGAAAAACTGTTTTTT
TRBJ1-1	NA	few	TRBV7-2	CASSQYREPEAFF	TGTGCCAGCAGCCAATACAGGGAACCTGAAGCTTTCTTT
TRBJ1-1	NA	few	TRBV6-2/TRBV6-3	CASSYSWSSEAFF	TGTGCCAGCAGTTACTCTTGGAGTTCTGAAGCTTTCTTT